This T cell receptor (beta chain) was documented in a study of CD8 T cells in ankylosing spondylitis. The table lists this clonotype with many counts. Its target is not known. TCRdb itself ran the 5' RACE reads through MiXCR, one entry per CDR3 protein. Of about 130,000 distinct CDR3 sequences in the sample, 12% to 15% are singletons; the top ten hold 2.5% to 3.5%. Germline trimming cut 0 bases from V and 6 bases from J; bases unmatched to any gene: 9. The CDR3 is 16 amino acids. Germline V gives CDR1 SGHAT, CDR2 FQNNGV. Broader study findings: Certain motif variants had earlier been reported in reactive arthritis synovial fluid and blood.

Sequencing was performed on blood, either unsorted or a sorted T cell fraction (not recorded which). This TCR was recovered from a female donor with ankylosing spondylitis or in good health (not recorded which). The chain has TRBV11-2 and TRBJ2-7; TRBD2 agrees at 9 bases. The chain's CDR3 is CASSLDLRGGVSEQYF. The CDR3 nucleotides are TGTGCCAGCAGCTTAGATCTACGCGGGGGGGTAAGCGAGCAGTACTTC.